The rows below give T cell receptor beta chains drawn from one sample of a study of T cells in Graves' hyperthyroidism and ophthalmopathy. TCRdb reanalysed the multiplex PCR reads using MiXCR and keeps one entry per CDR3 protein. The repertoire holds some 650,000 distinct CDR3 sequences, with approximately 15% as singletons. The material sequenced was blood. Receptors were obtained from a middle-aged woman with Graves' ophthalmopathy. Each CDR3 is given with its conserved first and last residue. D genes are given only for firm matches. Expanded clones get a size class; other rows say once, few or many, or leave the size out.

J: TRBJ1-5
V: TRBV5-1
D: NA
length: 16
size: once
CDR3: CGSSRRDGASNRPQHF
DNA: TGTGGCAGCAGCAGAAGGGACGGCGCGAGCAATCGGCCCCAGCATTTT

J: TRBJ1-1
V: TRBV5-1
D: TRBD1
length: 15
size: many
CDR3: CASMEGQGTNTEAFF
DNA: TGCGCCAGCATGGAGGGACAGGGGACGAACACTGAAGCTTTCTTT

J: TRBJ1-6
V: TRBV20-1
D: TRBD1
length: 16
size: NA
CDR3: CSARDSGQGYNSPLHF
DNA: TGCAGTGCTAGAGATTCAGGACAGGGGTATAATTCACCCCTCCACTTT

J: TRBJ2-1
V: TRBV28
D: TRBD2
length: 15
size: many
CDR3: CASSSPGTTLGEQFF
DNA: TGTGCCAGCAGTTCCCCCGGGACTACCCTTGGCGAGCAGTTCTTC

J: TRBJ1-1
V: TRBV2
D: NA
length: 13
size: many
CDR3: CASLVDLNTEAFF
DNA: TGTGCCAGCCTTGTCGATTTGAACACTGAAGCTTTCTTT

J: TRBJ1-6
V: TRBV7-2
D: NA
length: 18
size: few
CDR3: CASSLEGSPSSYNSPLHF
DNA: TGTGCCAGCAGCTTAGAGGGGAGCCCTAGCTCCTATAATTCACCCCTCCACTTT

J: TRBJ1-2
V: TRBV28
D: TRBD1
length: 13
size: many
CDR3: CASRLGTGGSYTF
DNA: TGTGCCAGCAGACTAGGGACAGGGGGCAGCTACACCTTC

J: TRBJ2-1
V: TRBV28
D: NA
length: 14
size: NA
CDR3: CASTEAKEVNKQFF
DNA: TGTGCCAGCACCGAGGCCAAAGAGGTGAATAAGCAGTTCTTC

J: TRBJ2-1
V: TRBV28
D: TRBD2
length: 16
size: many
CDR3: CASSRTRISGSNEQFF
DNA: TGTGCCAGCAGTAGAACTCGGATAAGCGGGAGCAATGAGCAGTTCTTC

J: TRBJ1-5
V: TRBV4-1
D: NA
length: 13
size: few
CDR3: CASSQEVHQPQHF
DNA: TGCGCCAGCAGCCAAGAAGTCCATCAGCCCCAGCATTTT

J: TRBJ2-1
V: TRBV2
D: TRBD2
length: 14
size: many
CDR3: CASIAGLSYNEQFF
DNA: TGTGCCAGCATAGCGGGTCTGTCCTACAATGAGCAGTTCTTC

J: TRBJ1-2
V: TRBV7-6
D: NA
length: 15
size: NA
CDR3: CASSLPTSSWYGYTF
DNA: TGTGCCAGCAGCCTTCCTACATCCAGTTGGTATGGCTACACCTTC

J: TRBJ1-1
V: TRBV2
D: NA
length: 15
size: many
CDR3: CASSEYQGANTEAFF
DNA: TGTGCCAGCAGTGAGTATCAGGGTGCGAACACTGAAGCTTTCTTT

J: TRBJ2-3
V: TRBV12-3/TRBV12-4
D: NA
length: 15
size: many
CDR3: CASSLATRVQDTQYF
DNA: TGTGCCAGCAGTTTAGCTACTAGGGTCCAAGATACGCAGTATTTT

J: TRBJ2-7
V: TRBV20-1
D: TRBD2
length: 15
size: NA
CDR3: CSAAPSGRKLYEQYF
DNA: TGCAGTGCAGCGCCCAGCGGGAGGAAGTTGTACGAGCAGTACTTC

J: TRBJ2-3
V: TRBV12-3/TRBV12-4
D: TRBD2
length: 18
size: few
CDR3: CASSNPTSGGQSTDTQYF
DNA: TGTGCCAGCAGCAATCCGACTAGCGGGGGGCAGAGCACAGATACGCAGTATTTT

J: TRBJ2-7
V: TRBV7-8
D: NA
length: 12
size: many
CDR3: CASSSTGLEQYF
DNA: TGTGCCAGCAGCTCGACGGGCCTCGAGCAGTACTTC

J: TRBJ2-3
V: TRBV27
D: NA
length: 14
size: few
CDR3: CASRGVGATDTQYF
DNA: TGTGCCAGCAGGGGCGTGGGGGCCACAGATACGCAGTATTTT

J: TRBJ2-2
V: TRBV20-1
D: TRBD2
length: 18
size: NA
CDR3: CSANPKTSGGWGTGELLF
DNA: TGCAGTGCTAACCCAAAGACTAGCGGGGGGTGGGGCACCGGGGAGCTGCTTTTT

J: TRBJ2-1
V: TRBV3-1
D: NA
length: 14
size: many
CDR3: CASSPGQSYNEQFF
DNA: TGTGCCAGCAGCCCCGGACAGAGCTACAATGAGCAGTTCTTC

J: TRBJ2-3
V: TRBV28
D: TRBD1
length: 17
size: many
CDR3: CASSLSLAGGEPDTQYF
DNA: TGTGCCAGCAGTTTATCCCTGGCAGGGGGAGAGCCAGATACGCAGTATTTT

J: TRBJ2-7
V: TRBV18
D: TRBD2
length: 14
size: many
CDR3: CASSGTSASYEQYF
DNA: TGTGCCAGCTCTGGGACTAGCGCATCCTACGAGCAGTACTTC

J: TRBJ1-1
V: TRBV4-1
D: NA
length: 14
size: many
CDR3: CASSHDSGGTEAFF
DNA: TGCGCCAGCAGCCATGACAGCGGCGGCACTGAAGCTTTCTTT

J: TRBJ2-3
V: TRBV5-1
D: NA
length: 15
size: few
CDR3: CASSLEGKRTDTQYF
DNA: TGCGCCAGCAGCTTGGAGGGGAAACGCACAGATACGCAGTATTTT

J: TRBJ1-5
V: TRBV20-1
D: NA
length: 13
size: many
CDR3: CSAPPGLNQPQHF
DNA: TGCAGTGCTCCGCCGGGACTGAATCAGCCCCAGCATTTT

J: TRBJ2-3
V: TRBV7-6
D: NA
length: 15
size: many
CDR3: CASSLGTQGTDTQYF
DNA: TGTGCCAGCAGCCTGGGGACCCAGGGCACAGATACGCAGTATTTT

J: TRBJ2-1
V: TRBV19
D: TRBD1
length: 17
size: NA
CDR3: CASSIDRPTGVLYEQFF
DNA: TGTGCCAGTAGTATAGATCGACCGACAGGGGTATTGTATGAGCAGTTCTTC